The clone carrying this T cell receptor (beta chain) occurred a few times. What it binds is unknown. The treatment denotes: oral pan-JAK inhibitor, 5-10 mg twice daily. Investigators isolated RNA and reverse transcribed it into cDNA to act as the sequencing template. TCRdb's table, derived via immunoSEQ multiplex PCR, lists solely in-frame clones and lacks some. The sample shows approximately 110,000 clones, roughly 50% of them seen only once. This sample stems from a study of CD8+ T cells in alopecia areata. The CDR3 extends over 15 amino acids. Germline CDR1 MNHNY, CDR2 SVGAGI (reference sequence). V dropped 7 bases and J dropped 0 bases, with 12 bases sitting between them. Notes on the study in general: Scalp clonality dropped significantly under tofacitinib, as did expanded CD8+ top-100 clones.

The rearrangement joins TRBV6-6 to TRBJ2-2; tentatively, D is TRBD1 (6 bases). The material sequenced was CD8+ T cells sorted from blood, taken at week 24, from a patient treated with tofacitinib. The clonotype was recovered from a human donor with alopecia areata. The CDR3 is CASNTQGPNTGELFF. CDR3 sequence (DNA): TGTGCCAGCAATACACAGGGTCCGAACACCGGGGAGCTGTTTTTT.